Each of the 27 T cell receptor beta chains below was sequenced from the same sample in a study of regulatory T cells in long-lasting Graves disease. Time point here: newly diagnosed GD, antithyroid drugs for less than 3 months. After RNA was extracted from PBMCs, the TCR library was made from it. With iRepertoire HTBI primers and Arm-PCR of CDR3 regions, TCR beta libraries were built. TCRdb ran MiXCR on the multiplex PCR reads and lists one entry per CDR3 protein. The sample has some 250,000 distinct CDR3 sequences; around 18% are singletons. The sample also formed part of further work on T cells in Graves' hyperthyroidism and ophthalmopathy.

Sample: peripheral blood mononuclear cells (PBMCs), taken at new diagnosis, from a patient treated with antithyroid drugs. The receptors here all came from a woman under 40 with Graves disease.

This clonotype was recorded many times. V and J are TRBV19 and TRBJ1-1; TRBD1 agrees at 9 bases. The CDR3 contains 15 residues. Germline-derived CDR1 and CDR2 are LNHDA and SQIVND (reference sequence). Trimming removed 3 bases from V and 10 bases from J; junction bases left unmatched: 12. CDR3 bases: TGTGCCAGTAGTATTTATAGGACAGGGGAAATTCGAGCTTTCTTT. Translation gives CASSIYRTGEIRAFF.

The sample holds many counts of this clonotype. The chain recombines TRBV7-9 with TRBJ2-7; D is unresolved. The CDR3 is made up of 12 amino acids. V lost 5 bases to trimming and J lost 2 bases, with 7 bases between them. Per germline, CDR1 SEHNR and CDR2 FQNEAQ (reference sequence). The CDR3 spells CASSDGTYEQYF. CDR3 in DNA: TGTGCCAGCAGCGACGGCACCTACGAGCAGTACTTC.

This clonotype was recorded a few times. The chain links TRBV5-1 to TRBJ2-7; 10 positions agree with TRBD1. This CDR3 has 16 residues. V was pared by 6 bases and J by 2 bases, with 11 bases of the junction left unmatched. Per germline, CDR1 SGHRS and CDR2 YFSETQ. CDR3 residues: CASKDVAGTGAYEQYF. CDR3 DNA sequence: TGCGCCAGCAAAGATGTTGCCGGGACAGGGGCCTACGAGCAGTACTTC.

This clonotype was found many times. This chain connects TRBV11-2 to TRBJ1-2, with D uncertain. This CDR3 comprises 14 residues. V gave up 1 base and J gave up 4 bases, with 10 bases separating them. The germline V gene encodes CDR1 SGHAT and CDR2 FQNNGV. CDR3 sequence: CASSLVRGSYGYTF. CDR3 nucleotides: TGTGCCAGCAGCTTAGTGCGGGGTAGCTATGGCTACACCTTC.

This clonotype was picked up many times. The chain combines TRBV6-1 with TRBJ2-3, with 14 bases aligning to TRBD2. The germline V gene has CDR1 MNHNS and CDR2 SASEGT. The CDR3 is made up of 16 amino acids. The V and J ends lost 6 bases and 6 bases, in that order; junction bases with no gene match: 8. CDR3 sequence reads: CASSLGLAGDEDTQYF. The CDR3, as DNA: TGTGCCAGCAGCCTGGGACTAGCGGGGGATGAGGATACGCAGTATTTT.

This clonotype was detected many times. The chain's CDR3 is CASSTQGARTEAFF. DNA for the CDR3: TGTGCCAGTAGTACACAGGGGGCGCGGACTGAAGCTTTCTTT. V gene TRBV19 combines with J gene TRBJ1-1, with 9 bases lining up with TRBD1. V gave up 4 bases and J gave up 5 bases; unmatched junction bases: 5. The CDR3 is 14 amino acids. Germline assignment: CDR1 LNHDA and CDR2 SQIVND (reference sequence).

This clonotype was detected many times. V is TRBV18 and J is TRBJ1-1, with D tentatively TRBD1 (5 bases). The CDR3 spans 15 residues. Germline assignment: CDR1 KGHSH and CDR2 LQKENI. Deletions cut 4 bases from V and 4 bases from J, with 16 bases between. CDR3 region: CASSQEGRAFTEAFF. The DNA for the CDR3 is TGTGCCAGCTCACAGGAGGGACGGGCGTTCACTGAAGCTTTCTTT. The full variable domain, with the rest looked up from reference TRBV18 and TRBJ1-1, is NAGVMQNPRHLVRRRGQEARLRCSPMKGHSHVYWYRQLPEEGLKFMVYLQKENIIDESGMPKERFSAEFPKEGPSILRIQQVVRGDSAAYFCASSQEGRAFTEAFFGQGTRLTVV.

A few counts support this clonotype. The chain carries TRBV13 and TRBJ2-3, with D unclear. The CDR3 spans 13 residues. V was pared by 8 bases and J by 1 base, with 10 bases between. Germline V CDR1 and CDR2: PRHDT, FYEKMQ (reference sequence). Here the CDR3 reads CASLFQGTDTQYF. CDR3 DNA: TGTGCCAGCCTGTTCCAGGGCACAGATACGCAGTATTTT.

In this sample, this clonotype turned up once. A much larger clonotype is one base distant, so this may be a read error. The CDR3 carries no conserved terminal phenylalanine or tryptophan, so it likely arises from a read error. The V call is TRBV20-1, the J call TRBJ2-2, with D possibly being TRBD1 (5 bases). V dropped 4 bases and J dropped 1 base, with 13 bases sitting between them. Per the germline V gene, CDR1 is DFQATT and CDR2 is SNEGSKA (reference sequence). CDR3 length equals 15 residues. CDR3 sequence reads: CSAKAPQGNTGELFL. CDR3 nucleotides: TGCAGTGCTAAGGCTCCTCAGGGGAACACCGGGGAGCTGTTTCTT.

This clonotype was detected many times. Compared with germline, one end of the junction differs, possibly owing to a read error. The genes are TRBV7-7 and TRBJ1-4, with TRBD1 identical over 9 bases. The CDR3 has 19 residues. Germline-derived CDR1 and CDR2 are SSHAT and FNYEAQ (reference sequence). This CDR3 is CASSLGQRTGGVGDEKLFF. In DNA form, the CDR3 reads TGTGCTAGCAGCTTAGGTCAACGAACAGGGGGCGTTGGAGATGAAAAACTGTTTTTT. Complete variable domain (other parts from reference TRBV7-7 and TRBJ1-4): GAGVSQSPRYKVTKRGQDVTLRCDPISSHATLYWYQQALGQGPEFLTYFNYEAQPDKSGLPSDRFSAERPEGSISTLTIQRTEQRDSAMYRCASSLGQRTGGVGDEKLFFGSGTQLSVL.

Many counts were recorded for this clonotype. The rearrangement joins TRBV29-1 to TRBJ1-1; D perhaps matches TRBD1 (5 bases). V was cut by 5 bases and J by 1 base, with 17 bases left in between. CDR3 length: 15 amino acids. Germline V gene lookup returns CDR1 SQVTM and CDR2 ANQGSEA. CDR3 loop: CSVRGAQAWNTEAFF. The CDR3 DNA follows: TGCAGCGTTCGCGGGGCCCAAGCATGGAACACTGAAGCTTTCTTT.

This clonotype came up a few times. One end of the junction varies from germline; a read error may be responsible. This rearrangement joins TRBV11-2 to TRBJ2-7; D gene uncertain. Germline V gene lookup returns CDR1 SGHAT and CDR2 FQNNGV. The CDR3 runs to 15 residues. The CDR3 region is CASSLLSRSSYGQYF. In nucleotides, the CDR3 is TGTGCCAGCAGCTTATTATCTCGGAGCTCCTACGGGCAGTACTTC.

There are a few counts of this clonotype. The chain has TRBV9 and TRBJ1-2; no clear D. CDR3 size: 14 residues. V dropped 3 bases and J dropped 9 bases, with 18 bases sitting between them. Germline V CDR1 and CDR2: SGDLS, YYNGEE. The chain's CDR3 is CASSAKEAGSRYTF. The CDR3 region has the DNA TGTGCCAGCAGCGCTAAGGAGGCGGGATCGCGCTACACCTTC.

This clonotype was counted ten times or more. The chain links TRBV5-1 to TRBJ1-1; weak D call: TRBD1 (5 bases). Germline V gene lookup returns CDR1 SGHRS and CDR2 YFSETQ. There are 16 residues in the CDR3. With 4 bases removed from V and 2 bases from J, the gap between germline ends came to 18 bases. The CDR3 nucleotides read TGCGCCAGCAGCCCAGGAAACTCGAGGGGTAACACTGAAGCTTTCTTT. Protein product: CASSPGNSRGNTEAFF.

This clonotype was found a few times. The J gene is TRBJ1-1, the V gene TRBV7-9, with TRBD1 identical over 8 bases. Trimming removed 0 bases from V and 4 bases from J; junction bases left unmatched: 10. The CDR3 has 17 residues. Germline values: CDR1 SEHNR, CDR2 FQNEAQ (reference sequence). In DNA, the CDR3 is TGTGCCAGCAGCTTAGCTTCAGGGGGCGGGATGAGCACTGAAGCTTTCTTT. This encodes CASSLASGGGMSTEAFF.

This clonotype was recorded at least ten times. J is TRBJ2-6 and V is TRBV3-1; no definite D call. The V and J ends lost 3 bases and 0 bases respectively, with 3 bases between them. Germline loops: CDR1 LGHDT, CDR2 YNNKEL (reference sequence). The CDR3 covers 14 residues. CDR3 amino acids: CASSQISGANVLTF. The CDR3 coding sequence is TGTGCCAGCAGCCAGATCTCTGGGGCCAACGTCCTGACTTTC.

This clonotype was seen at least ten times. CDR3 loop: CASSTGQGWGTEAFF. CDR3 DNA sequence: TGCGCCAGCAGCACAGGACAGGGATGGGGGACTGAAGCTTTCTTT. This sequence joins TRBV5-1 and TRBJ1-1; 8 nucleotides agree with TRBD1. J lost 5 bases, V lost 4 bases, and 10 bases had no gene match. Germline values: CDR1 SGHRS, CDR2 YFSETQ. The CDR3 covers 15 residues.

This clonotype was counted many times. The chain has TRBV29-1 and TRBJ1-2; TRBD1 is a possible D gene (5 bases). Deletions cut 0 bases from V and 1 base from J, with 12 bases between. The CDR3 runs to 15 residues. Germline V CDR1 and CDR2: SQVTM, ANQGSEA. The CDR3 DNA is TGCAGCGTTGAAGATCGGACAAGGGGTAACTATGGCTACACCTTC. Translated, it gives CSVEDRTRGNYGYTF.

At least ten counts were recorded for this clonotype. The chain couples TRBV2 to TRBJ2-5, with 12 bases aligning to TRBD2. The germline V gene encodes CDR1 SNHLY and CDR2 FYNNEI. The CDR3 totals 16 residues. Unmatched junction bases numbered 3, after V lost 4 bases and J lost 0 bases. The CDR3, as DNA: TGTGCCAGCAGTGCGCTAGCGGGGGGGTACCAAGAGACCCAGTACTTC. Protein: CASSALAGGYQETQYF.

This clonotype has ten or more counts. The chain recombines TRBV6-5 with TRBJ1-2; D ambiguous. Trimming left V 0 bases short and J 0 bases short, with 5 bases between. The CDR3 has 14 amino acids. Germline lookup yields CDR1 MNHEY and CDR2 SVGAGI. CDR3 residues: CASSYSIANYGYTF. CDR3 bases: TGTGCCAGCAGTTACTCGATAGCTAACTATGGCTACACCTTC.

This chain uses TRBV14 with TRBJ2-1; 7 nucleotides align to TRBD2. CDR3 length: 16 residues. CDR1 SGHDN and CDR2 FVKESK come from the germline V gene. V trimming: 1 base; J trimming: 0 bases; junction bases outside the gene matches: 3. CDR3 in amino acids: CASSQGGSRSYNEQFF. CDR3 sequence (DNA): TGTGCCAGCAGCCAAGGCGGGAGCCGCTCCTACAATGAGCAGTTCTTC.

The rearrangement uses TRBV2 and TRBJ2-1; 11 nucleotides line up with TRBD1. CDR1 is SNHLY and CDR2 is FYNNEI in the germline V gene. The junction had 2 bases not matched to a gene; V was cut back by 11 bases and J by 2 bases. CDR3 size: 13 residues. CDR3 DNA sequence: TGTGCCGGGGGACAGGGGGCCTACAATGAGCAGTTCTTC. Amino acids: CAGGQGAYNEQFF.

This clonotype has a count of ten or more. This sequence joins TRBV20-1 and TRBJ1-1; D gene ambiguous. CDR3 size: 13 residues. Germline-derived CDR1 and CDR2 are DFQATT and SNEGSKA (reference sequence). Trimming pared 6 bases from V and 4 bases from J, leaving 15 bases between. Written as DNA, the CDR3 is TGCAGTGCCTCGGACCGCTCGAGCACTGAAGCTTTCTTT. This sequence encodes CSASDRSSTEAFF.

The chain has TRBV19 and TRBJ1-3, with 8 bases that match TRBD1. Germline values: CDR1 LNHDA, CDR2 SQIVND (reference sequence). V shed 5 bases and J 2 bases; nucleotides not matched to a gene: 2. This CDR3 contains 14 residues. The CDR3 DNA is TGTGCCAGTAGTGTACAGGGGGCTGGAAACACCATATATTTT. Its protein product is CASSVQGAGNTIYF.

This clonotype was seen many times. Mismatch with germline at one junction end may stem from a read error. Here the CDR3 DNA reads TGTGCCAGCAGCCCCCCGGGACAGGTGTCTGGAAACACCATATATTTT. This sequence encodes CASSPPGQVSGNTIYF. V usage is TRBV5-1 and J usage is TRBJ1-3; 8 nucleotides match TRBD1. The CDR3 contains 16 residues. Per germline, CDR1 SGHRS and CDR2 YFSETQ.

This clonotype was seen ten or more times. This chain connects TRBV12-3 or TRBV12-4 to TRBJ1-2; D remains ambiguous. With 7 bases removed from V and 2 bases from J, the gap between germline ends came to 8 bases. This CDR3 region has 12 residues. The chain's CDR3 is CASTKRNYGYTF. The CDR3 DNA reads TGTGCCAGCACGAAAAGGAACTATGGCTACACCTTC.

This clonotype showed up many times. The V call is TRBV13, the J call TRBJ1-2; tentative D call: TRBD1 (6 bases). Between the trimmed V and J ends, which lost 2 bases and 0 bases, there was a span of 13 bases. CDR3 length: 16 amino acids. Per the germline V gene, CDR1 is PRHDT and CDR2 is FYEKMQ (reference sequence). The CDR3, as DNA: TGTGCCAGCAGCTTAAAAGGAAGACAGGCTAACTATGGCTACACCTTC. This gives the protein CASSLKGRQANYGYTF.